A single sample is the source of the 21 T cell receptor beta chains below, sequenced in a study of cytomegalovirus exposure and HLA in healthy donors. TCRdb keeps only in-frame clones here, not all; method: immunoSEQ multiplex PCR. The table lists approximately 280,000 clones, approximately 83% of them singletons. The material sequenced was PBMCs. Receptors were obtained from a woman aged 18 to 35 in good health and CMV-seronegative.

The chain employs TRBV30 and TRBJ2-5; 9 bases are shared with TRBD2. This CDR3 is 14 amino acids long. J was trimmed by 5 bases and V by 1 base; bases with no gene match: 5. Germline V lookup: CDR1 GTSNPN, CDR2 SVGIG (reference sequence). CDR3 in amino acids: CAWSAGTSFETQYF. The CDR3 nucleotides read TGTGCCTGGAGTGCGGGGACTAGCTTCGAGACCCAGTACTTC.

The V call is TRBV6-5, the J call TRBJ2-5; 8 bases fit TRBD2. In germline, CDR1 is MNHEY, CDR2 SVGAGI. The V gene end was trimmed by 5 bases and the J gene end by 5 bases; junction bases not matched to a gene: 7. This CDR3 comprises 14 residues. This CDR3 reads CASSRSGRGETQYF. CDR3 nucleotides: TGTGCCAGCAGTAGGAGCGGGAGAGGGGAGACCCAGTACTTC.

The chain joins TRBV7-9 to TRBJ1-1, with TRBD1 as a possible D gene (6 bases). V lost 1 base to trimming and J lost 7 bases, with 13 bases between them. CDR3 size: 14 residues. CDR1 SEHNR and CDR2 FQNEAQ come from the germline V gene (reference sequence). The DNA of the CDR3 is TGTGCCAGCAGCTTAGGTGGGTCGGACAGTGAAGCTTTCTTT. Amino acid sequence: CASSLGGSDSEAFF.

The chain joins TRBV11-3 to TRBJ2-7, with 7 bases identical to TRBD1. Per the germline V gene, CDR1 is SGHNT and CDR2 is YENEEA. The CDR3 has 13 amino acids. Losses at the gene ends were 6 bases for V and 4 bases for J; bases not matched to a gene: 6. The CDR3 reads CASSPSTGYEQYF. The DNA for the CDR3 is TGTGCCAGCAGTCCCTCGACAGGGTACGAGCAGTACTTC.

The chain carries TRBV7-8 and TRBJ2-1; 11 bases agree with TRBD2. The CDR3 spans 16 residues. Germline V gene lookup returns CDR1 SGHVS and CDR2 FQNEAQ. The V gene end was trimmed by 4 bases and the J gene end by 6 bases; junction bases not matched to a gene: 8. CDR3 in DNA: TGTGCCAGCAGCTCCTCACTAGCGGGAGTATTCAATGAGCAGTTCTTC. It codes for CASSSSLAGVFNEQFF.

The V gene is TRBV15, the J gene TRBJ2-5; D call uncertain. The CDR3 runs to 15 residues. V was clipped by 4 bases and J by 2 bases, with 14 bases between them. Per the germline V gene, CDR1 is LNHNV and CDR2 is YYDKDF (reference sequence). The CDR3 DNA is TGTGCCACCAGCATCGGGTTACCCCCTCAAGAGACCCAGTACTTC. Protein sequence: CATSIGLPPQETQYF.

The rearrangement uses TRBV5-5 and TRBJ1-2, with TRBD1 matching over 9 bases. This CDR3 has 15 amino acids. Germline CDR1 SGHKS, CDR2 YYEKEE (reference sequence). The V gene end was trimmed by 4 bases and the J gene end by 8 bases; junction bases not matched to a gene: 12. CDR3 protein: CASSEDGTGRPGYTF. Written as DNA, the CDR3 is TGTGCCAGCAGCGAGGACGGGACAGGGAGGCCCGGCTACACCTTC.

This clone was counted a single time. The rearrangement links TRBV27 to TRBJ1-2; unclear D gene. Trimming left V 2 bases short and J 4 bases short, with 8 bases between. Germline lookup yields CDR1 MNHEY and CDR2 SMNVEV (reference sequence). The CDR3 sequence is 13 residues long. The CDR3 sequence: CASSLSPGYGYTF. CDR3 DNA: TGTGCCAGCAGTTTAAGTCCCGGCTATGGCTACACCTTC.

V gene TRBV11-2 combines with J gene TRBJ1-5; D is possibly TRBD1 (5 bases). Germline lookup yields CDR1 SGHAT and CDR2 FQNNGV. CDR3 size: 16 residues. V lost 0 bases, J lost 2 bases, and 11 bases lay in between. The CDR3 loop is CASSLDGRGGNQPQHF. The CDR3 DNA sequence: TGTGCCAGCAGCTTAGATGGTAGGGGTGGCAATCAGCCCCAGCATTTT.

The chain has TRBV27 and TRBJ2-7; D gene unclear. The CDR3 sequence is 13 residues long. V was shortened by 2 bases and J by 3 bases, with 8 bases between the two germline ends. The germline V gene has CDR1 MNHEY and CDR2 SMNVEV (reference sequence). The CDR3 loop reads CASSLGFDYEQYF. The CDR3 region has the DNA TGTGCCAGCAGTTTAGGCTTCGACTACGAGCAGTACTTC.

The rearrangement joins TRBV5-1 to TRBJ2-1, with 9 nucleotides matching TRBD2. J gave up 4 bases and V 0 bases, and 17 bases lay outside the gene matches. The germline V gene has CDR1 SGHRS and CDR2 YFSETQ. The CDR3 length is 20 residues. CDR3 DNA: TGCGCCAGCAGCTTGGCCGGGGCGGGAGGGACCCTTTTACCGTACAATGAGCAGTTCTTC. Translated: CASSLAGAGGTLLPYNEQFF.

The chain couples TRBV5-1 to TRBJ1-4; D possibly corresponds to TRBD1 (6 bases). Trimming removed 3 bases at V and 6 bases at J, with 24 bases between. From germline, CDR1 is SGHRS and CDR2 YFSETQ. The CDR3 runs to 18 residues. The CDR3: CASSSFWAFGRGDEKLFF. In DNA, the CDR3 is TGCGCCAGCAGCTCATTCTGGGCGTTCGGCAGGGGAGATGAAAAACTGTTTTTT.

The chain joins TRBV19 to TRBJ2-7, with D possibly being TRBD1 (6 bases). The ends were cut back, 3 bases at V and 3 bases at J, with 15 bases in the middle. The CDR3 runs to 15 residues. Per germline, CDR1 LNHDA and CDR2 SQIVND (reference sequence). The CDR3 spells CASSIVGQGGYEQYF. The CDR3 nucleotides read TGTGCCAGTAGTATTGTGGGCCAAGGGGGCTACGAGCAGTACTTC. Drawing the rest from reference TRBV19 and TRBJ2-7, the complete variable domain is DGGITQSPKYLFRKEGQNVTLSCEQNLNHDAMYWYRQDPGQGLRLIYYSQIVNDFQKGDIAEGYSVSREKKESFPLTVTSAQKNPTAFYLCASSIVGQGGYEQYFGPGTRLTVT.

This clone was seen at least ten times. This chain uses TRBV5-1 with TRBJ2-2; D is possibly TRBD2 (6 bases). CDR1 is SGHRS and CDR2 is YFSETQ in the germline V gene. The CDR3 extends over 15 amino acids. Between the trimmed V and J ends, which lost 1 base and 5 bases, there was a span of 12 bases. In DNA form, the CDR3 reads TGCGCCAGCAGCTTGTATTCGGGGGAAACCGGGGAGCTGTTTTTT. Amino acids: CASSLYSGETGELFF.

V is TRBV28 and J is TRBJ1-5, with D perhaps matching TRBD1 (6 bases). There are 15 residues in the CDR3. Germline V gene lookup returns CDR1 MDHEN and CDR2 SYDVKM. The germline V and J ends were trimmed by 6 bases and 9 bases, with 21 bases remaining between them. The CDR3 DNA reads as TGTGCCAGCAGACGGATCGATAATAGGGGGTGGCCCCAGCATTTT. Translated: CASRRIDNRGWPQHF.

The chain joins TRBV5-1 to TRBJ2-3; 7 bases agree with TRBD2. V shed 0 bases, J shed 0 bases, and the junction held 4 bases outside the gene matches. Germline V gives CDR1 SGHRS, CDR2 YFSETQ. There are 16 residues in the CDR3. The CDR3 region has the DNA TGCGCCAGCAGCTTGGGACTAGCAATAAGCACAGATACGCAGTATTTT. It codes for CASSLGLAISTDTQYF.

The rearrangement links TRBV7-9 to TRBJ2-1; 10 nucleotides align to TRBD2. CDR1 is SEHNR and CDR2 is FQNEAQ in the germline V gene (reference sequence). The CDR3 runs 18 residues. Germline trimming cut 0 bases from V and 0 bases from J; bases unmatched to any gene: 5. DNA of the CDR3: TGTGCCAGCAGCTTAGCTAGCGGGGGGACTAGCTCCTACAATGAGCAGTTCTTC. This codes for CASSLASGGTSSYNEQFF.

This rearrangement joins TRBV2 to TRBJ1-1; 8 bases match TRBD1. Germline-derived CDR1 and CDR2 are SNHLY and FYNNEI. There are 11 residues in the CDR3. Trimming cost V 8 bases and J 12 bases; bases outside gene matches: 8. CDR3 in amino acids: CASYSGQGTFF. CDR3 nucleotide sequence: TGTGCCAGCTACTCAGGACAGGGAACTTTCTTT.

The rearrangement uses TRBV29-1 and TRBJ2-7; 11 bases align to TRBD2. The ends lost 7 bases at V and 2 bases at J; junction bases unmatched: 1. Per the germline V gene, CDR1 is SQVTM and CDR2 is ANQGSEA. This CDR3 spans 12 amino acids. In DNA form, the CDR3 reads TGCAGCGGACTAGCGGGGACCTACGAGCAGTACTTC. This encodes CSGLAGTYEQYF.

The V and J genes are TRBV18 and TRBJ1-1, with 7 bases lining up with TRBD1. Germline CDR1 and CDR2: KGHSH and LQKENI. The V segment lost 2 bases and the J segment 5 bases; nucleotides outside the gene matches: 5. The CDR3 sequence is 14 residues long. The CDR3 loop is CASSPRGRRTEAFF. CDR3 nucleotide sequence: TGTGCCAGCTCACCAAGGGGGCGAAGGACTGAAGCTTTCTTT.

V gene TRBV6-5 combines with J gene TRBJ2-7; the match to TRBD1 covers 8 bases. Looked up from germline, CDR1 is MNHEY and CDR2 is SVGAGI. V dropped 5 bases and J dropped 4; count of bases not matched to a gene: 7. This CDR3 contains 14 residues. CDR3 amino acids: CASSRDRGAYEQYF. The CDR3 nucleotides are TGTGCCAGCAGTCGAGACAGGGGCGCGTACGAGCAGTACTTC.